Below are 25 T cell receptor beta chains sequenced from a single sample in a study of T cell responses to AZD1222 COVID-19 vaccine. Generated by immunoSEQ multiplex PCR, the TCRdb table keeps only in-frame clones and is missing some. The sample contains about 110,000 clones, around 90% of which appear only once. This sample comprised peripheral blood, obtained on day 0 of MenACWY control vaccination. The receptors stem from an adult in good health.

The V gene is TRBV5-1, the J gene TRBJ1-4, with TRBD1 identical over 7 bases. This CDR3 has 17 residues. With 4 bases clipped from V and 0 bases from J, the junction kept 9 bases outside the gene matches. Germline CDR1 SGHRS, CDR2 YFSETQ. The CDR3 loop reads CASSLPTGTSTNEKLFF. For the CDR3, the DNA is TGCGCCAGCAGCCTACCGACAGGGACCTCAACTAATGAAAAACTGTTTTTT.

V gene TRBV9 combines with J gene TRBJ2-2; D is unclear. Germline CDR1 reads SGDLS; CDR2 reads YYNGEE. V gave up 0 bases and J gave up 2 bases, with 5 bases separating them. This CDR3 is 14 amino acids long. CDR3 bases: TGTGCCAGCAGCGTAGACACCAACACCGGGGAGCTGTTTTTT. This encodes CASSVDTNTGELFF.

The chain employs TRBV2 and TRBJ1-1, with TRBD1 as a possible D gene (6 bases). Germline V lookup: CDR1 SNHLY, CDR2 FYNNEI. Trimming removed 5 bases from V and 1 base from J, with 14 bases in between. The CDR3 runs 15 residues. This CDR3 is CASSPISGANTEAFF. The DNA for the CDR3 is TGTGCCAGCAGTCCCATATCAGGGGCGAACACTGAAGCTTTCTTT.

This chain uses TRBV7-2 with TRBJ1-1, with no clear D. CDR3 length equals 13 residues. The V end was cut by 0 bases, the J end by 3 bases, with 5 bases between. Per the germline V gene, CDR1 is SGHTA and CDR2 is FQGNSA. In DNA, the CDR3 is TGTGCCAGCAGCTTAGCGTACGACACTGAAGCTTTCTTT. This translates into CASSLAYDTEAFF.

The chain uses TRBV10-3 and TRBJ1-1; 7 bases fit TRBD1. Losses at the gene ends were 10 bases for V and 11 bases for J; bases not matched to a gene: 13. The CDR3 has 12 residues. The V gene's germline CDR1 is ENHRY and CDR2 SYGVKD. CDR3 residues: CATSDVRGKAFF. For the CDR3, the DNA is TGTGCCACCAGCGACGTCAGGGGGAAGGCTTTCTTT.

This clone was counted a single time. The chain uses TRBV7-2 and TRBJ2-7; D is unresolved. V was clipped by 5 bases and J by 4 bases, with 15 bases between them. CDR1 and CDR2 (germline): SGHTA, FQGNSA. The CDR3 sequence is 14 residues long. CDR3 DNA sequence: TGTGCCAGCAGCACCGACGGACCCGGTTACGAGCAGTACTTC. It translates to CASSTDGPGYEQYF. The whole variable domain, filled in from reference TRBV7-2 and TRBJ2-7, reads GAGVSQSPSNKVTEKGKDVELRCDPISGHTALYWYRQSLGQGLEFLIYFQGNSAPDKSGLPSDRFSAERTGGSVSTLTIQRTQQEDSAVYLCASSTDGPGYEQYFGPGTRLTVT.

This rearrangement joins TRBV11-2 to TRBJ2-2; possible D gene TRBD2, 5 bases. Trimming removed 2 bases at V and 4 bases at J, with 11 bases between. This CDR3 is built from 15 residues. Germline assignment: CDR1 SGHAT and CDR2 FQNNGV. The CDR3 here is CASSLFSGLTGELFF. The CDR3 DNA follows: TGTGCCAGCAGCTTATTCAGCGGACTCACCGGGGAGCTGTTTTTT.

This chain connects TRBV18 to TRBJ1-4; TRBD1 might be the D (5 bases). Trimming removed 5 bases at V and 4 bases at J, with 14 bases between. This CDR3 has 15 residues. CDR1 and CDR2 (germline): KGHSH, LQKENI. CDR3 nucleotides: TGTGCCAGCTCATCTCTCCGGGGCCATAATGAAAAACTGTTTTTT. This gives the protein CASSSLRGHNEKLFF.

The chain uses TRBV2 and TRBJ1-1, with TRBD1 matching 10 bases. The CDR3 is made up of 16 amino acids. CDR1 is SNHLY and CDR2 is FYNNEI in the germline V gene. The V and J ends lost 8 bases and 10 bases, in that order; junction bases with no gene match: 19. CDR3 bases: TGTGCCAGCCACGGACAGGGGGTTCCAGATAGGTCGTTAGCTTTCTTT. Its translation is CASHGQGVPDRSLAFF.

This CDR3 is CASGRTRYEQYF. The CDR3 DNA follows: TGTGCCAGCGGTAGGACTCGCTACGAGCAGTACTTC. This chain links TRBV2 with TRBJ2-7, with a tentative D call TRBD2 (5 bases). The V and J ends lost 8 bases and 3 bases respectively, with 11 bases between them. The CDR3 loop spans 12 amino acids. CDR1 is SNHLY, CDR2 FYNNEI, per germline.

The chain couples TRBV27 to TRBJ2-7; 7 bases are shared with TRBD1. Trimming took 4 bases from V and 2 from J; bases not matched to a gene: 11. Germline assignment: CDR1 MNHEY and CDR2 SMNVEV (reference sequence). The CDR3 consists of 16 residues. CDR3 sequence: CASSSSGTASTYEQYF. CDR3 in DNA: TGTGCCAGCAGTTCTTCCGGGACAGCCTCTACCTACGAGCAGTACTTC.

The chain joins TRBV28 to TRBJ2-7; 8 bases are shared with TRBD2. The CDR3 totals 16 residues. Looked up from germline, CDR1 is MDHEN and CDR2 is SYDVKM. With V trimmed by 6 bases and J by 6 bases, 16 bases remained unmatched. CDR3 amino acids: CASSTSGTSAGGEQYF. The CDR3 DNA follows: TGTGCCAGCAGCACTTCGGGGACTTCGGCGGGAGGCGAGCAGTACTTC.

The chain uses TRBV28 and TRBJ2-7; 9 bases fit TRBD1. CDR1 is MDHEN, CDR2 SYDVKM, per germline. There are 15 residues in the CDR3. The junction had 7 bases not matched to a gene; V was cut back by 6 bases and J by 1 base. In DNA form, the CDR3 reads TGTGCCAGCAGCCGGACAGGGGACCTTTCCTACGAGCAGTACTTC. Encoded protein: CASSRTGDLSYEQYF.

This chain links TRBV24-1 with TRBJ2-2, with 9 bases identical to TRBD1. Trimming at V came to 0 bases and at J to 0 bases, leaving 1 base not matched to a gene. The V gene's germline CDR1 is KGHDR and CDR2 SFDVKD. CDR3 length: 17 amino acids. The DNA for the CDR3 is TGTGCCACCAGTGATTTGAGGACAGGGGCGAACACCGGGGAGCTGTTTTTT. It codes for CATSDLRTGANTGELFF.

This chain links TRBV15 with TRBJ1-2; TRBD1 might be the D (6 bases). Germline assignment: CDR1 LNHNV and CDR2 YYDKDF (reference sequence). Trimming shortened V by 5 bases and J by 2 bases, and 9 bases separated the two germline ends. CDR3 length equals 13 residues. CDR3 sequence: CATSQGSNYGYTF. The CDR3 DNA reads TGTGCCACCAGCCAGGGGTCGAACTATGGCTACACCTTC.

The genes are TRBV5-1 and TRBJ2-7; 8 bases agree with TRBD2. With 0 bases clipped from V and 5 bases from J, the junction kept 13 bases outside the gene matches. The CDR3 is made up of 17 amino acids. Germline V lookup: CDR1 SGHRS, CDR2 YFSETQ. The CDR3 coding sequence is TGCGCCAGCAGCTTGGCCCCACCCGGGACTAGTGAAAACGAGCAGTACTTC. Protein sequence: CASSLAPPGTSENEQYF.

The genes are TRBV6-5 and TRBJ1-2; a weak D match, TRBD1 (5 bases). V was cut by 4 bases and J by 4 bases, with 16 bases left in between. The CDR3 contains 15 residues. In germline, CDR1 is MNHEY, CDR2 SVGAGI. The CDR3 region is CASSSQGLGSYGYTF. CDR3 sequence (DNA): TGTGCCAGCAGTTCCCAGGGCCTTGGAAGCTATGGCTACACCTTC.

The chain employs TRBV6-5 and TRBJ1-3, with D uncertain. CDR1 is MNHEY, CDR2 SVGAGI, per germline. V was shortened by 6 bases and J by 4 bases, with 7 bases between the two germline ends. The CDR3 is 12 residues long. CDR3 residues: CASSDLGNTIYF. CDR3 nucleotides: TGTGCCAGCAGCGACCTGGGAAACACCATATATTTT.

V usage is TRBV13 and J usage is TRBJ2-1; D is unresolved. Germline V gene data show CDR1 as PRHDT and CDR2 as FYEKMQ (reference sequence). V lost 0 bases and J lost 8, with 2 bases in between. The CDR3 length is 11 residues. The DNA for the CDR3 is TGTGCCAGCAGCTTAGGGGATGAGCAGTTCTTC. This sequence encodes CASSLGDEQFF.

This chain joins TRBV6-2 or TRBV6-3 and TRBJ2-7; D gene ambiguous. Trimming took 6 bases from V and 2 from J, leaving 11 bases between them. The CDR3 spans 13 residues. The germline gives CDR1 MNHEY, CDR2 SVGEGT. CDR3 in amino acids: CASSLFPPYEQYF. Written as DNA, the CDR3 is TGTGCCAGCAGCCTCTTCCCCCCCTACGAGCAGTACTTC.

This clone was counted a single time. The chain carries TRBV18 and TRBJ2-5; 8 bases align to TRBD1. CDR1 and CDR2 (germline): KGHSH, LQKENI. The CDR3 runs to 15 residues. J lost 3 bases, V lost 2 bases, and 5 bases had no gene match. The chain's CDR3 is CASSPSAGGEETQYF. CDR3 nucleotides: TGTGCCAGCTCACCATCGGCAGGGGGCGAAGAGACCCAGTACTTC. Variable domain in full (rest from reference TRBV18 and TRBJ2-5): NAGVMQNPRHLVRRRGQEARLRCSPMKGHSHVYWYRQLPEEGLKFMVYLQKENIIDESGMPKERFSAEFPKEGPSILRIQQVVRGDSAAYFCASSPSAGGEETQYFGPGTRLLVL.

This clone occurred once. The chain couples TRBV5-5 to TRBJ1-4; 11 positions agree with TRBD1. The germline gives CDR1 SGHKS, CDR2 YYEKEE (reference sequence). With 1 base clipped from V and 3 bases from J, the junction kept 5 bases outside the gene matches. The CDR3 contains 17 residues. The CDR3 coding sequence is TGTGCCAGCAGCTTGAGGGTGGGACAGGGGGCTAATGAAAAACTGTTTTTT. Encoded protein: CASSLRVGQGANEKLFF.

J is TRBJ2-5 and V is TRBV7-6, with D maybe TRBD2 (7 bases). CDR3 length: 15 amino acids. Per germline, CDR1 SGHVS and CDR2 FNYEAQ. Trimming took off 6 bases at V and 3 bases at J, with 17 bases between the two ends. CDR3 coding DNA: TGTGCCAGCAGTCCTGCCGGGGGGCCGAAAGAGACCCAGTACTTC. As protein: CASSPAGGPKETQYF.

The chain links TRBV7-9 to TRBJ2-1, with D possibly TRBD1 on 5 matching bases. CDR1 and CDR2 (germline): SEHNR, FQNEAQ (reference sequence). V gave up 5 bases and J gave up 7 bases, with 15 bases separating them. This CDR3 comprises 14 residues. CDR3 residues: CASSTSTVRNEQFF. The CDR3, as DNA: TGTGCCAGCAGCACTTCGACAGTTCGGAATGAGCAGTTCTTC.

The chain joins TRBV6-5 to TRBJ1-3, with no clear D. CDR1 is MNHEY, CDR2 SVGAGI, per germline. V was clipped by 5 bases and J by 3 bases, with 8 bases between them. This CDR3 region has 13 residues. The CDR3 sequence is CASSRSIGNTIYF. CDR3 bases: TGTGCCAGCAGTAGGTCGATTGGAAACACCATATATTTT.